This T cell receptor (beta chain) was recorded in a study of blood T cells in healthy people across ages. Combining a sample-barcoded 5' primer with a J-beta primer mix, a second PCR ran for 7 to 11 cycles. One entry per CDR3 protein results from TCRdb running MiXCR on the 5' RACE reads. The sample yields about 640,000 distinct CDR3 sequences, roughly 50% seen once. In regard to this clonotype: The antigen is unknown.

Study conclusions and caveats: Calculation of diversity from one million T cells yielded estimates considered to be underestimates.

The CDR3 consists of 17 residues. V shed 2 bases and J 2 bases; nucleotides not matched to a gene: 5. CDR1 is DFQATT and CDR2 is SNEGSKA in the germline V gene (reference sequence). This chain uses TRBV20-1 with TRBJ2-1; 14 bases fit TRBD2. Sequencing input: blood. The receptor was derived from a man aged 55-75 years in good health. CDR3 nucleotides: TGCAGTGCTAGAAGACTAGCGGGGGGGCGGACCTACAATGAGCAGTTCTTC. Translating gives CSARRLAGGRTYNEQFF.